These T cell receptor beta chains were read from a single sample in a study of blood T cell repertoires in COVID-19. Clones were read by immunoSEQ multiplex PCR, and TCRdb kept only the in-frame ones, dropping some. Of some 230,000 clones in the sample, roughly 84% were seen once. Material: peripheral blood. The receptors originated from a man aged 50-59 years who had recovered from COVID-19. The CDR3 runs from the conserved cysteine through the conserved F or W. D genes are given only for firm matches. Not every row has a clone size; where given, it reads once, few, many or a size class.

j_call v_call d_call clone_size cdr3_aa cdr3_nt
TRBJ2-1 TRBV5-6 . . CASSLSSGSREQFF TGTGCCAGCAGCTTGAGCAGCGGCAGCAGGGAGCAGTTCTTC
TRBJ1-2 TRBV19 . . CASSILAGGYGYTF TGTGCCAGTAGTATTCTGGCCGGGGGCTATGGCTACACCTTC
TRBJ1-2 TRBV7-9 . . CASSESTDRWGDGYTF TGTGCCAGCAGCGAATCCACCGACAGGTGGGGTGATGGCTACACCTTC
TRBJ1-5 TRBV29-1 TRBD1 . CSAQRGQNQPQHF TGCAGCGCCCAACGGGGACAGAATCAGCCCCAGCATTTT
TRBJ1-1 TRBV5-1 . few CASSFSRQARNTEAFF TGCGCCAGCAGCTTCTCCCGACAGGCTAGGAACACTGAAGCTTTCTTT
TRBJ1-2 TRBV21-1 . . CASSNPREAGYTF TGTGCCAGCAGCAATCCCAGGGAGGCTGGCTACACCTTC
TRBJ1-5 TRBV5-1 . few CASSLEGLSNQPQHF TGCGCCAGCAGCTTGGAGGGACTTAGCAATCAGCCCCAGCATTTT
TRBJ2-1 TRBV27 TRBD2 . CASSLYGPGTSGKQFF TGTGCCAGCAGTTTGTACGGCCCCGGGACTAGCGGGAAGCAGTTCTTC
TRBJ2-1 TRBV28 . once CASSLPPRSNEQFF TGTGCCAGCAGTTTACCCCCCAGGTCCAACGAGCAGTTCTTC
TRBJ2-7 TRBV28 . . CASSLGAAGSYEQYF TGTGCCAGCAGTTTAGGGGCGGCAGGGTCCTACGAGCAGTACTTC
TRBJ2-7 TRBV5-1 . . CASSPSGYSYEQYF TGCGCCAGCAGCCCGAGCGGGTACTCCTACGAGCAGTACTTC
TRBJ2-6 TRBV18 . once CASSTSGGANVLTF TGTGCCAGCTCAACCTCGGGAGGGGCCAACGTCCTGACTTTC
TRBJ2-7 TRBV20-1 . once CSARDAYEQYF TGCAGTGCTAGAGACGCCTACGAGCAGTACTTC
TRBJ2-3 TRBV5-4 TRBD2 few CASSFPGTRRTDTQYF TGTGCCAGCAGCTTTCCCGGGACTAGAAGGACAGATACGCAGTATTTT
TRBJ2-3 TRBV3-1/TRBV3-2 . . CASSQDRGADTQYF TGTGCCAGCAGCCAAGATCGCGGGGCAGATACGCAGTATTTT
TRBJ2-7 TRBV28 . . CASSLAGSLGEQYF TGTGCCAGCAGTTTAGCGGGATCCCTAGGGGAGCAGTACTTC
TRBJ2-2 TRBV29-1 . . CSLDSALDTGELFF TGCAGCTTGGACAGCGCCTTGGACACCGGGGAGCTGTTTTTT
TRBJ2-7 TRBV30 TRBD1 . CAWSKGQGSYEQYF TGTGCCTGGAGTAAGGGACAGGGTTCCTACGAGCAGTACTTC
TRBJ2-1 TRBV24-1 TRBD2 . CATSENGRAHNEQFF TGTGCCACCAGTGAGAACGGGAGGGCCCACAATGAGCAGTTCTTC
TRBJ1-2 TRBV29-1 . . CSVGYGVAPRGYTF TGCAGCGTTGGTTACGGGGTCGCTCCGCGAGGCTACACCTTC
TRBJ2-7 TRBV5-1 TRBD2 . CASSPLAGGRSEQYF TGCGCCAGCAGCCCGCTAGCGGGAGGTCGAAGCGAGCAGTACTTC
TRBJ1-4 TRBV28 . . CASSPRGGGKGEKLFF TGTGCCAGCAGTCCCCGTGGGGGGGGGAAAGGGGAAAAACTGTTTTTT
TRBJ1-2 TRBV6-2/TRBV6-3 TRBD1 . CASSPIRTGAPVRGYTF TGTGCCAGCAGCCCTATACGGACAGGGGCTCCTGTAAGGGGCTACACCTTC
TRBJ2-5 TRBV5-5 . . CASSSLTSLETQYF TGTGCCAGCAGCTCCCTGACTAGTCTGGAGACCCAGTACTTC
TRBJ1-2 TRBV28 . few CASSLSQENGYTF TGTGCCAGCAGTTTATCCCAGGAAAATGGCTACACCTTC
TRBJ1-2 TRBV6-5 . . CASSYSRQSYGYTF TGTGCCAGCAGTTACTCGAGACAGAGCTATGGCTACACCTTC
TRBJ2-1 TRBV6-5 . once CASSYSRRGPYNEQFF TGTGCCAGCAGTTACTCTCGGAGGGGGCCCTACAATGAGCAGTTCTTC
TRBJ2-1 TRBV27 TRBD1 . CASSGQGRVNEQFF TGTGCCAGCAGTGGACAGGGGAGAGTTAATGAGCAGTTCTTC